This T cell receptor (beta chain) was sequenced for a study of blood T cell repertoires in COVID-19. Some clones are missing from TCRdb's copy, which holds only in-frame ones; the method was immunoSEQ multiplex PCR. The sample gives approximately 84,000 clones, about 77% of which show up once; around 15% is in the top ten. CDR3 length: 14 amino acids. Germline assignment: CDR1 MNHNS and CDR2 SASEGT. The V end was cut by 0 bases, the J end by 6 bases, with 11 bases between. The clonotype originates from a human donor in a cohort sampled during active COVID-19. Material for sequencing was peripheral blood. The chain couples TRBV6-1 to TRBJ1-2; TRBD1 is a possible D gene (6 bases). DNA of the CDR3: TGTGCCAGCAGTGAAGCAGGGACACCAAATGGCTACACCTTC. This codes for CASSEAGTPNGYTF.